This T cell receptor (beta chain) is drawn from a study of T cells in Graves' hyperthyroidism and ophthalmopathy. Study overall: Peripheral blood draws took place at initial diagnosis, ahead of any treatment. Study outcomes and limitations: In the blood, most expanded thyroid clonotypes above 0.001 appeared as well.

Using RNA transcripts as the source, TCR beta CDR3 regions were amplified. The HTBI primer set was used in a first-round RT-PCR of the TCR CDR3. TCRdb re-analysed the multiplex PCR reads in MiXCR, keeping a single row per CDR3 protein. Of 350,000 to 400,000 distinct CDR3 sequences listed, 15% are singletons. This clonotype has ten or more counts. Its antigen remains unknown. Graves' hyperthyroidism without ophthalmopathy progression within 18 months was termed stable. In germline, CDR1 is MDHEN, CDR2 SYDVKM. Trimming took off 5 bases at V and 9 bases at J, with 19 bases between the two ends. The CDR3 has 14 amino acids.

Sequenced sample: blood. The V gene is TRBV28, the J gene TRBJ1-1; D perhaps matches TRBD1 (5 bases). This TCR came from a woman in her 30s with Graves' hyperthyroidism. The DNA of the CDR3 is TGTGCCAGCAGTACGAAGGGGACGGGGCTGAAAGCTTTCTTT. Residues: CASSTKGTGLKAFF.